This TCR beta chain was documented in a study of blood T cell repertoires in COVID-19. Across the study: COVID-19 samples from acute and convalescent phases originated in the United States, Italy and Spain.

Generated by immunoSEQ multiplex PCR, the TCRdb table keeps only in-frame clones and is missing some. The data hold 120,000 to 150,000 clones, with roughly 80% observed a single time. V lost 6 bases, J lost 4 bases, and 15 bases lay in between. CDR1 and CDR2 (germline): MNHEY, SMNVEV (reference sequence). The CDR3 has 14 amino acids. The sequence came from a man between 35 and 55 years old with acute COVID-19. The chain links TRBV27 to TRBJ1-2; no definite D call. Source material: PBMCs or T cells enriched from blood (not recorded which). CDR3 loop: CASSGHGGSYGYTF. Written as DNA, the CDR3 is TGTGCCAGCAGCGGGCACGGAGGTAGCTATGGCTACACCTTC.